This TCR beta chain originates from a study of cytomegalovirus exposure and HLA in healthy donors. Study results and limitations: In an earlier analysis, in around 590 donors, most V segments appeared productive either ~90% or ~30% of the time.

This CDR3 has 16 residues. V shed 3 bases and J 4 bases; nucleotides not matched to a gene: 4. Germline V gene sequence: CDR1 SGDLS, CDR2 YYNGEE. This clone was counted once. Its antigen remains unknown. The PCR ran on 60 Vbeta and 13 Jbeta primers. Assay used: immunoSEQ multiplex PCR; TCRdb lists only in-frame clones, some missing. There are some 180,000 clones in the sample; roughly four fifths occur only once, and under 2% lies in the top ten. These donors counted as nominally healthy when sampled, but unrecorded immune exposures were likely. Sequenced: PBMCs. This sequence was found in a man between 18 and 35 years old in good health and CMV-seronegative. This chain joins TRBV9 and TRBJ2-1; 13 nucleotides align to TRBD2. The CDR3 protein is CASSGGLAGPYNEQFF. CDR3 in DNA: TGTGCCAGCAGCGGGGGACTAGCGGGGCCTTACAATGAGCAGTTCTTC.